Listed below are T cell receptor beta chains from one sample, sequenced in a study of OX40 agonist ivuxolimab in advanced cancers. Assay used: immunoSEQ multiplex PCR; TCRdb lists only in-frame clones, some missing. The sample consists of 20,000 to 25,000 clones, 85% to 95% of them appearing once. The specimen was CD4+ or CD8+ T cells sorted from blood, collected in a trial of the OX40 agonist ivuxolimab. The receptors shown here come from an adult with an advanced solid tumor such as melanoma, head and neck, liver or kidney cancer. The CDR3 runs from the conserved cysteine through the conserved F or W. The D gene is left open where the match is weak. Only some rows state a clone size, as once, few, many or a class for expanded clones.

V	D	J	size	CDR3	DNA
TRBV5-4	NA	TRBJ2-3	NA	CASSLAIGGVSDTQYF	TGTGCCAGCAGCTTGGCCATCGGGGGTGTCTCAGATACGCAGTATTTT
TRBV29-1	NA	TRBJ2-1	NA	CSVGLKHGNEQFF	TGCAGCGTTGGGTTAAAACACGGCAATGAGCAGTTCTTC
TRBV18	TRBD1	TRBJ2-7	NA	CASSAGTGGYEQYF	TGTGCCAGCTCCGCCGGGACAGGGGGCTACGAGCAGTACTTC
TRBV6-4	NA	TRBJ2-1	NA	CASRAAAYNEQFF	TGTGCCAGCCGAGCGGCCGCATACAATGAGCAGTTCTTC
TRBV27	NA	TRBJ2-7	NA	CASSSTRSYEQYF	TGTGCCAGCAGTTCGACAAGATCCTACGAGCAGTACTTC
TRBV5-1	TRBD2	TRBJ2-1	NA	CASSLGSGDYNEQFF	TGCGCCAGCAGCTTGGGTAGCGGGGATTACAATGAGCAGTTCTTC
TRBV7-9	TRBD1	TRBJ1-2	once	CASSASTGEWYYGYTF	TGTGCCAGCAGCGCATCAACAGGGGAGTGGTACTATGGCTACACCTTC
TRBV30	TRBD2	TRBJ2-5	NA	CAWSTGATSGVETQYF	TGTGCCTGGAGTACGGGTGCTACTAGCGGGGTAGAGACCCAGTACTTC
TRBV30	NA	TRBJ2-2	NA	CAWTPDGRNGELFF	TGTGCCTGGACCCCTGACGGGCGGAACGGGGAGCTGTTTTTT
TRBV6-1	TRBD1	TRBJ1-6	NA	CASSDRIGLQGSSPLHF	TGTGCCAGCAGTGACAGGATCGGGTTACAGGGGAGTTCACCCCTCCACTTT
TRBV5-4	NA	TRBJ2-1	NA	CASSSPRAEITDNEQFF	TGTGCCAGCAGCTCTCCACGGGCTGAAATAACGGACAATGAGCAGTTCTTC
TRBV4-1	TRBD1	TRBJ2-7	NA	CASSLDRAADEQYF	TGCGCCAGCAGCCTCGACAGGGCGGCGGACGAGCAGTACTTC
TRBV6-5	TRBD1	TRBJ1-2	once	CASSYGTGYYGYTF	TGTGCCAGCAGTTACGGGACAGGGTACTATGGCTACACCTTC
TRBV11-2	NA	TRBJ1-2	NA	CASSLDGGFYGYTF	TGTGCCAGCAGCTTAGATGGGGGGTTCTATGGCTACACCTTC
TRBV7-9	NA	TRBJ1-1	NA	CASSSQYAEAFF	TGTGCCAGCAGCTCCCAATACGCTGAAGCTTTCTTT
TRBV6-5	NA	TRBJ2-7	NA	CASSYWGWGNEQYF	TGTGCCAGCAGTTACTGGGGTTGGGGAAACGAGCAGTACTTC
TRBV5-1	NA	TRBJ1-2	NA	CASSPGSFLYGYTF	TGCGCCAGCAGCCCCGGGTCTTTCCTCTATGGCTACACCTTC
TRBV21-1	NA	TRBJ2-7	NA	CASSETTGTHEQYF	TGTGCCAGCAGCGAGACTACCGGGACACATGAGCAGTACTTC
TRBV11-3	NA	TRBJ2-2	NA	CASSLTGRTDTGELFF	TGTGCCAGCAGCTTAACTGGACGTACCGACACCGGGGAGCTGTTTTTT
TRBV5-6	TRBD1	TRBJ2-5	NA	CASSLDRGLETQYF	TGTGCCAGCAGCTTGGACAGGGGGCTAGAGACCCAGTACTTC
TRBV5-6	TRBD1	TRBJ2-2	NA	CASSWGQPGTGELFF	TGTGCCAGCAGCTGGGGACAGCCCGGCACCGGGGAGCTGTTTTTT
TRBV5-1	TRBD1	TRBJ1-2	NA	CASSEGQGLSNYGYTF	TGCGCCAGCAGCGAGGGACAGGGCTTATCTAACTATGGCTACACCTTC
TRBV2	NA	TRBJ1-1	few	CASTGMEGPEAFF	TGTGCCAGCACCGGAATGGAGGGGCCCGAAGCTTTCTTT
TRBV4-1	NA	TRBJ1-2	few	CASSQGAAYGYTF	TGCGCCAGCAGCCAAGGAGCAGCCTATGGCTACACCTTC
TRBV28	NA	TRBJ1-1	medium-sized	CASSLLSTGEAFF	TGTGCCAGCAGTTTATTATCGACAGGTGAAGCTTTCTTT
TRBV11-2	NA	TRBJ2-1	NA	CASSLEGWAPYNEQFF	TGTGCCAGCAGCTTAGAGGGTTGGGCTCCCTACAATGAGCAGTTCTTC
TRBV5-1	NA	TRBJ2-5	few	CASSSAGRHVGAQYF	TGCGCCAGCAGCTCAGCCGGACGGCACGTGGGGGCCCAGTACTTC